This T cell receptor beta chain was recorded in a study of blood T cell repertoires in COVID-19. On the study more broadly: Whether acute or convalescent, the COVID-19 samples came from the United States, Italy and Spain.

This CDR3 is 16 amino acids long. The germline V gene has CDR1 ENHRY and CDR2 SYGVKD. V shed 5 bases and J 9 bases; nucleotides not matched to a gene: 12. Individuals drawn from approximately 22 US areas were roughly 18 to 100 years old. Only a few counts were recorded for this clone. The authors' processing: From reference gene primer amplification, estimates of nucleated cell counts were derived. The data were produced by immunoSEQ multiplex PCR, yet TCRdb's version contains in-frame clones alone and is incomplete. V and J calls plus clone size are reproduced from that table; the DNA served to infer D and trimming. Here the sample spans approximately 230,000 clones, under 90% being singletons.

The sequenced material came from PBMCs or T cells enriched from blood (not recorded which). The genes are TRBV10-3 and TRBJ2-1; 11 positions agree with TRBD2. The origin of this receptor is a man between 18 and 29 years old who had recovered from COVID-19. Here the CDR3 reads CAISSGSSGGRGEQFF. In DNA, the CDR3 is TGTGCCATCAGTAGCGGATCTAGCGGGGGGCGGGGTGAGCAGTTCTTC.